This TCR beta chain was sequenced for a study of blood T cell repertoires in COVID-19. In the original processing: Reference gene primer amplification in the assay estimated nucleated cell counts. Here immunoSEQ multiplex PCR was the method, and the copy in TCRdb shows in-frame clones only, minus some. The D gene and trimming were derived from the DNA, and the V and J assignments and clone size from that table. The table lists 120,000 to 150,000 clones, roughly 81% of them singletons. Trimming took off 6 bases at V and 3 bases at J, with 12 bases between the two ends. Germline lookup yields CDR1 MNHEY and CDR2 SMNVEV (reference sequence). This CDR3 spans 14 amino acids.

This chain uses TRBV27 with TRBJ1-3; D possibly corresponds to TRBD1 (6 bases). Sequencing was carried out using peripheral blood. The source is a human donor with acute or convalescent COVID-19. The donor label of this sample is uncertain. The CDR3: CASRSQGYGNTIYF. CDR3 coding DNA: TGTGCCAGCAGATCACAGGGTTATGGAAACACCATATATTTT.